The next 2 T cell receptor beta chains were all read from a single sample in a study of blood T cells in healthy people across ages. The use of a sample-barcoded 5' primer and a J-beta primer mix characterized a second PCR of roughly 7 to 11 cycles. Via MiXCR, TCRdb re-called the 5' RACE reads, giving one row per CDR3 protein. Of 1.5 million to 2 million distinct CDR3 sequences detected, 28% appear once; the ten largest clones hold 7% to 9%. Sequencing used blood. The receptors come from a woman in her 30s in good health.

This clonotype was recorded at least ten times. The V call is TRBV20-1, the J call TRBJ2-7; no clear D. With 0 bases removed from V and 1 base from J, the gap between germline ends came to 13 bases. The CDR3 runs to 15 residues. Germline V lookup: CDR1 DFQATT, CDR2 SNEGSKA (reference sequence). The CDR3 sequence is CSARDFVHFSYEQYF. CDR3 sequence (DNA): TGCAGTGCTAGAGATTTTGTTCACTTTTCCTACGAGCAGTACTTC.

This clonotype was counted a few times. The V gene is TRBV18, the J gene TRBJ2-1, with 9 bases fitting TRBD2. This CDR3 is 15 amino acids long. J was trimmed by 7 bases and V by 6 bases; bases with no gene match: 10. The germline CDR1 and CDR2 sequences are KGHSH and LQKENI. Written as DNA, the CDR3 is TGTGCCAGCTCCCGCGGGACTAGCAAAGATAATGAGCAGTTCTTC. Translating it yields CASSRGTSKDNEQFF.